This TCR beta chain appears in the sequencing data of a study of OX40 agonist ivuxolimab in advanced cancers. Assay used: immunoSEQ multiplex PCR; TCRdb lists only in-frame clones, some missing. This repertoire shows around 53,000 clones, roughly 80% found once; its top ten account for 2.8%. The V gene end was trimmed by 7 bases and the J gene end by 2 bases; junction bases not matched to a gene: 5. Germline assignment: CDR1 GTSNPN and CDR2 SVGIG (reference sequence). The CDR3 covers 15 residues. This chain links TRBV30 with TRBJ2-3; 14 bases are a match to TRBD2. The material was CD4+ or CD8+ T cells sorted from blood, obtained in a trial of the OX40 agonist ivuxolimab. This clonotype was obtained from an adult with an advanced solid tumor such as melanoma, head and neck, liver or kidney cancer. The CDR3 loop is CALTGLAGVTDTQYF. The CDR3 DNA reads TGTGCCTTAACGGGACTAGCGGGAGTCACAGATACGCAGTATTTT.